This TCR beta chain originates from a study of T cell changes during pregnancy in multiple sclerosis. TCRdb's copy holds only in-frame clones and misses some; the assay was immunoSEQ multiplex PCR. The table includes more than 90,000 clones, 80% to 95% detected once. After removal of 3 bases from V and 6 bases from J, the junction contained 13 bases not matched to a gene. This CDR3 is 17 amino acids long. The V gene's germline CDR1 is LNHDA and CDR2 SQIVND (reference sequence). This receptor was obtained from a female donor with multiple sclerosis, enrolled in a pregnancy study. V usage is TRBV19 and J usage is TRBJ2-2, with 7 bases that match TRBD2. Sequences were derived from peripheral blood, sampled in the third trimester of pregnancy. CDR3 DNA sequence: TGTGCCAGTAGTATGCAGGTCGGCGGGAGCCCCTCCGGGGAGCTGTTTTTT. It specifies CASSMQVGGSPSGELFF.